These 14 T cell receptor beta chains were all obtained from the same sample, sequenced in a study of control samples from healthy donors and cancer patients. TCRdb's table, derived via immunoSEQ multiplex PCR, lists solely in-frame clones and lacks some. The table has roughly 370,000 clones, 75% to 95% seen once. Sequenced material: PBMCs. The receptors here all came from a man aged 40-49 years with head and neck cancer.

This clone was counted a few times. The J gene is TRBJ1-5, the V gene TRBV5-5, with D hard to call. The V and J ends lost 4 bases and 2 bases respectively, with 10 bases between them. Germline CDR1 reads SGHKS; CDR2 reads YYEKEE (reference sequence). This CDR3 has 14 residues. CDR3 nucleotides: TGTGCCAGCAGCGTGGAGCAGGGCAATCAGCCCCAGCATTTT. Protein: CASSVEQGNQPQHF.

The CDR3 coding sequence is TGTGCCAGCAGCCGGGACAGCTATAATTCACCCCTCCACTTT. Amino acids: CASSRDSYNSPLHF. This sequence joins TRBV6-4 and TRBJ1-6, with 7 bases that match TRBD1. Germline trimming cut 6 bases from V and 3 bases from J; bases unmatched to any gene: 2. The CDR3 sequence is 14 residues long. Germline V gene lookup returns CDR1 MRHNA and CDR2 SNTAGT.

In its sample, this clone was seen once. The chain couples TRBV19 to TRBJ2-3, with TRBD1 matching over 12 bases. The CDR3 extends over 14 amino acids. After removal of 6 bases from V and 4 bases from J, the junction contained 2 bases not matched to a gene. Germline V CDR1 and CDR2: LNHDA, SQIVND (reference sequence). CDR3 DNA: TGTGCCAGTAGGGGACAGGGGGCCCCAGATACGCAGTATTTT. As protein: CASRGQGAPDTQYF.

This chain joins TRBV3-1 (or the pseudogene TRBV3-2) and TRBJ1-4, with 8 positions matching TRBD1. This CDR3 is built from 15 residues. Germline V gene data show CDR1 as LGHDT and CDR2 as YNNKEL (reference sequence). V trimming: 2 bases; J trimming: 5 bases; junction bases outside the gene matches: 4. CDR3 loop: CASSQTGGANEKLFF. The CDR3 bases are TGTGCCAGCAGCCAAACAGGGGGGGCGAATGAAAAACTGTTTTTT.

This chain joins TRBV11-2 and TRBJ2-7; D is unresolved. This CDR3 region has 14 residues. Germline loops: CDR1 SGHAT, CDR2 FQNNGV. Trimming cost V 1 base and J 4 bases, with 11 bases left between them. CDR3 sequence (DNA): TGTGCCAGCAGCTTAGGGGTGGGGAAATACGAGCAGTACTTC. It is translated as CASSLGVGKYEQYF.

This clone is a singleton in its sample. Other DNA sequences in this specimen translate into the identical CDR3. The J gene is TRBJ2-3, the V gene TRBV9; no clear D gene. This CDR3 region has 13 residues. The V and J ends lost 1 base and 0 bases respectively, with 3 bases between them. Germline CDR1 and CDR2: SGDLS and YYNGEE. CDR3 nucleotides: TGTGCCAGCAGCGTACCAAGCACAGATACGCAGTATTTT. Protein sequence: CASSVPSTDTQYF.

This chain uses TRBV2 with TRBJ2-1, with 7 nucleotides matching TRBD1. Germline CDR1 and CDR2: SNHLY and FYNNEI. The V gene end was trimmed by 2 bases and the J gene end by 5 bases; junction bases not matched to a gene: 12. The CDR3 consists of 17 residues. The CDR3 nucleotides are TGTGCCAGCAGTGAATTTGGAGAGAGGACAGGACACAATGAGCAGTTCTTC. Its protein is CASSEFGERTGHNEQFF.

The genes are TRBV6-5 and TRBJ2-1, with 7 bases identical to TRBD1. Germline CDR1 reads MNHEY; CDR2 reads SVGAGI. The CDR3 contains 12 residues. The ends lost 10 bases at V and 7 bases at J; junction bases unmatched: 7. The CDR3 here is CATGTGANEQFF. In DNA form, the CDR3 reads TGTGCCACCGGAACAGGGGCTAATGAGCAGTTCTTC.

This CDR3 reads CATTSGSQYEQYF. The CDR3, as DNA: TGTGCCACAACTAGCGGGAGTCAGTACGAGCAGTACTTC. The chain recombines TRBV10-3 with TRBJ2-7, with 11 bases that match TRBD2. V trimming: 10 bases; J trimming: 4 bases; junction bases outside the gene matches: 6. The CDR3 runs 13 residues. CDR1 and CDR2 from the germline V gene are ENHRY and SYGVKD.

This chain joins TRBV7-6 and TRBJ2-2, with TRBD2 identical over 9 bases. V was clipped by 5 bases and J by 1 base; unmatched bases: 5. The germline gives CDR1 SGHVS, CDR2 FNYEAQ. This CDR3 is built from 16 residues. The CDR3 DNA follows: TGTGCCAGCAGCCAGACTAGCGGATTGAACACCGGGGAGCTGTTTTTT. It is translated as CASSQTSGLNTGELFF.

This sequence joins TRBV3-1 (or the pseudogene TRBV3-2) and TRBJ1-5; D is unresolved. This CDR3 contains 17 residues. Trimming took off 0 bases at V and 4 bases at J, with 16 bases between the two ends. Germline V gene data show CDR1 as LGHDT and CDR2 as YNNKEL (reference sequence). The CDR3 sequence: CASSQDAVVERNQPQHF. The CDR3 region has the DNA TGTGCCAGCAGCCAAGATGCGGTGGTAGAGAGGAATCAGCCCCAGCATTTT.

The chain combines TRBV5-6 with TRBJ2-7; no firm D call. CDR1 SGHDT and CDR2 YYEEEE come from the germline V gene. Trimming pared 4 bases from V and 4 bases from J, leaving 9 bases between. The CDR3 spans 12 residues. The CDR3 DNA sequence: TGTGCCAGCAGCGTGGTAGGGTACGAGCAGTACTTC. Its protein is CASSVVGYEQYF.

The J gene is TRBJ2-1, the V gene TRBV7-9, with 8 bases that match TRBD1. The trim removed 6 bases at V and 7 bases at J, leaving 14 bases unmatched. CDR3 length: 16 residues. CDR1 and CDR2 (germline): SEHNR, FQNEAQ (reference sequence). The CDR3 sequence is CASRQSDRGGWNEQFF. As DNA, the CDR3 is TGTGCCAGCAGGCAGAGCGACAGGGGAGGATGGAATGAGCAGTTCTTC. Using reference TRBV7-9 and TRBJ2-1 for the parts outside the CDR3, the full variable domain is DTGVSQNPRHKITKRGQNVTFRCDPISEHNRLYWYRQTLGQGPEFLTYFQNEAQLEKSRLLSDRFSAERPKGSFSTLEIQRTEQGDSAMYLCASRQSDRGGWNEQFFGPGTRLTVL.

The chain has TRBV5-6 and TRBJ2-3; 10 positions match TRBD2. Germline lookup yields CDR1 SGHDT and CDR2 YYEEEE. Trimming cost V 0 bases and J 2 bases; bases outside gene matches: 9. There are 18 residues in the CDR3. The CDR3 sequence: CASSLGLAGDPITDTQYF. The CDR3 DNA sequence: TGTGCCAGCAGCTTGGGGCTAGCGGGGGACCCAATCACAGATACGCAGTATTTT.